These 13 T cell receptor beta chains were all obtained from the same sample, sequenced in a study of T-cell reconstitution after alpha-beta-depleted transplantation in children. Molecular barcoding with unique molecular identifiers was used for the TCRbeta library. TCRdb re-called the PCR reads through MiXCR, storing one row per CDR3 protein. The sample consists of over 450,000 distinct CDR3 sequences, about 10% of them appearing once. Sequencing used PBMCs, obtained before TCRalphabeta/CD19-depleted stem cell transplant. All receptors come from a child aged 2 to 10 with inherited bone marrow failure, due to receive a stem cell transplant.

Ten or more counts support this clonotype. V usage is TRBV11-3 and J usage is TRBJ2-1; 8 positions agree with TRBD1. Unmatched junction bases numbered 16, after V lost 5 bases and J lost 7 bases. Germline assignment: CDR1 SGHNT and CDR2 YENEEA. The CDR3 extends over 17 amino acids. Here the CDR3 DNA reads TGTGCCAGCAGCACACGGACAGGGAAGGGGCCCTTTAATGAGCAGTTCTTC. Its protein is CASSTRTGKGPFNEQFF.

This clonotype has at least ten counts. The CDR3 sequence is CASSYGGSYEQYF. CDR3 DNA sequence: TGTGCCAGCAGTTACGGGGGAAGTTACGAGCAGTACTTC. The rearrangement links TRBV6-5 to TRBJ2-7; D might be TRBD1 or TRBD2, each matching 5 bases. V gave up 2 bases and J gave up 4 bases, with 9 bases separating them. The CDR3 has 13 amino acids. Germline CDR1 MNHEY, CDR2 SVGAGI.

The sample holds a few counts of this clonotype. The chain employs TRBV24-1 and TRBJ2-2; D gene uncertain. V lost 4 bases, J lost 6 bases, and 17 bases lay in between. The CDR3 contains 16 residues. Germline assignment: CDR1 KGHDR and CDR2 SFDVKD. The CDR3 DNA sequence: TGTGCCACCAGTGAAAGTACAGCCAGCCGCCCCGGGGAGCTGTTTTTT. It is translated as CATSESTASRPGELFF.

This clonotype was seen repeatedly, ten times or more. This rearrangement joins TRBV7-2 to TRBJ2-1, with TRBD1 matching over 7 bases. This CDR3 spans 15 amino acids. The junction had 5 bases not matched to a gene; V was cut back by 2 bases and J by 4 bases. Germline lookup yields CDR1 SGHTA and CDR2 FQGNSA. Here the CDR3 DNA reads TGTGCCAGCAGCTTACGGGCAGGGGGTTACAATGAGCAGTTCTTC. Amino acid sequence: CASSLRAGGYNEQFF.

This clonotype has at least ten counts. This chain links TRBV3-1 with TRBJ2-5, with D perhaps being TRBD1 or TRBD2 (5 bases each). CDR3 length: 15 amino acids. Trimming left V 4 bases short and J 3 bases short, with 15 bases between. CDR1 and CDR2 (germline): LGHDT, YNNKEL (reference sequence). DNA for the CDR3: TGTGCCAGCAGCCGAGGGGACGGGGCCGAAGAGACCCAGTACTTC. Translating gives CASSRGDGAEETQYF.

The chain has TRBV7-9 and TRBJ1-2; D is undetermined. The CDR3 has 13 residues. The germline V and J ends were trimmed by 6 bases and 6 bases, with 14 bases remaining between them. Per the germline V gene, CDR1 is SEHNR and CDR2 is FQNEAQ (reference sequence). CDR3 amino acids: CASSLGEADGYTF. The CDR3 DNA sequence: TGTGCCAGCAGTCTCGGTGAGGCAGATGGCTACACCTTC.

This clonotype was seen ten or more times. The V and J genes are TRBV29-1 and TRBJ1-4; D not resolved. Trimming cost V 0 bases and J 7 bases, with 12 bases left between them. The CDR3 runs to 14 residues. Per germline, CDR1 SQVTM and CDR2 ANQGSEA. CDR3 protein: CSVEDAGITEKLFF. DNA of the CDR3: TGCAGCGTTGAAGATGCCGGGATCACTGAAAAACTGTTTTTT.

The CDR3 reads CASSQDSGRVEQFF. CDR3 coding DNA: TGCGCCAGCAGCCAAGACTCCGGACGAGTTGAGCAGTTCTTC. The chain uses TRBV4-1 and TRBJ2-1; D not resolved. The CDR3 is 14 amino acids. Germline V gene sequence: CDR1 MGHRA, CDR2 YSYEKL. Trimming cost V 0 bases and J 9 bases, with 12 bases left between them.

The rearrangement uses TRBV9 and TRBJ2-7; TRBD2 matches at 7 bases. This CDR3 has 14 amino acids. With 2 bases clipped from V and 3 bases from J, the junction kept 5 bases outside the gene matches. CDR1 is SGDLS and CDR2 is YYNGEE in the germline V gene. The CDR3 loop is CASSVRGSSYEQYF. CDR3 nucleotides: TGTGCCAGCAGCGTTCGCGGGAGTAGCTACGAGCAGTACTTC. Supplemented by reference TRBV9 and TRBJ2-7, the full variable domain reads DSGVTQTPKHLITATGQRVTLRCSPRSGDLSVYWYQQSLDQGLQFLIQYYNGEERAKGNILERFSAQQFPDLHSELNLSSLELGDSALYFCASSVRGSSYEQYFGPGTRLTVT.

This clonotype has ten or more counts. The V gene is TRBV24-1, the J gene TRBJ2-4, with 9 bases fitting TRBD1. Per germline, CDR1 KGHDR and CDR2 SFDVKD. The CDR3 totals 14 residues. Germline trimming cut 4 bases from V and 8 bases from J; bases unmatched to any gene: 5. As DNA, the CDR3 is TGTGCCACCAGTGAAGCCGGGACAGGGCACATTCAGTACTTC. Its protein product is CATSEAGTGHIQYF.

This clonotype appeared many times. V and J are TRBV5-6 and TRBJ1-2, with D possibly TRBD1 on 5 matching bases. Germline V lookup: CDR1 SGHDT, CDR2 YYEEEE. Deletions cut 2 bases from V and 8 bases from J, with 13 bases between. The CDR3 totals 13 residues. CDR3 protein: CASSFTGQGGYTF. CDR3 nucleotide sequence: TGTGCCAGCAGCTTTACAGGCCAGGGAGGCTACACCTTC. Variable domain in full (rest from reference TRBV5-6 and TRBJ1-2): DAGVTQSPTHLIKTRGQQVTLRCSPKSGHDTVSWYQQALGQGPQFIFQYYEEEERQRGNFPDRFSGHQFPNYSSELNVNALLLGDSALYLCASSFTGQGGYTFGSGTRLTVV.

The chain has TRBV5-4 and TRBJ2-3; no firm D call. Germline CDR1 SGHNT, CDR2 YYREEE (reference sequence). The V gene lost 0 bases and the J gene lost 2 bases, with 7 bases spanning the gap. This CDR3 is built from 14 residues. CDR3 in DNA: TGTGCCAGCAGCTTGGACGCCCACACAGATACGCAGTATTTT. It specifies CASSLDAHTDTQYF.

The V gene is TRBV5-6, the J gene TRBJ1-5, with TRBD1 identical over 9 bases. The CDR3 runs 17 residues. The germline CDR1 and CDR2 sequences are SGHDT and YYEEEE. Trimming cost V 5 bases and J 3 bases; bases outside gene matches: 12. CDR3 nucleotides: TGTGCCAGCAGTTTTTCCGGGACAGGGCTCCCCAATCAGCCCCAGCATTTT. Translation gives CASSFSGTGLPNQPQHF.